This passage covers 11 T cell receptor beta chains from one sample sequenced in a study of beta chain features in type 1 diabetes (dated by TCRdb to the late 2010s). The library came from the immunoSEQ multiplex PCR assay. The entire amount of isolated RNA was reverse transcribed using the High Capacity cDNA Reverse Transcription Kit, so the sequenced TCRB transcripts were expressed ones. In its TCRdb copy, this immuneACCESS table keeps in-frame sequences only and misses some clones. Where compared with another copy, unresolved V genes explain less than half of these, and the others have no known cause. The sample records about 350,000 clones, around 20% of which are singletons. 0.044% of the sample lies in the top ten. Input material: naive CD4+ T cells from blood. The intended sense of this specimen's cell subset or site label: true naive CD4+ T cells. These receptors were taken from a woman younger than 30 in good health.

This clone occurred a few times. The genes are TRBV7-2 and TRBJ2-4; 7 bases agree with TRBD2. The CDR3 is 16 residues long. The germline CDR1 and CDR2 sequences are SGHTA and FQGNSA. Trimming cost V 5 bases and J 1 base; bases outside gene matches: 8. CDR3 loop: CASSPRAGTAKNIQYF. The CDR3 region has the DNA TGTGCCAGCAGCCCCCGAGCGGGAACGGCCAAAAACATTCAGTACTTC.

The chain joins TRBV5-1 to TRBJ2-6; the D is unclear. The CDR3 has 14 amino acids. Germline assignment: CDR1 SGHRS and CDR2 YFSETQ. V shed 4 bases and J shed 4 bases, with 9 bases lying between them. CDR3 sequence: CASSVPQGANVLTF. DNA for the CDR3: TGCGCCAGCAGCGTCCCTCAGGGGGCCAACGTCCTGACTTTC.

The chain joins TRBV30 to TRBJ2-5, with 8 bases that match TRBD1. The CDR3 runs 15 residues. V lost 3 bases and J lost 5; bases outside the gene matches: 11. Germline V gene lookup returns CDR1 GTSNPN and CDR2 SVGIG (reference sequence). The CDR3: CAWRTLQGVGETQYF. As DNA, the CDR3 is TGTGCCTGGAGGACCTTACAGGGGGTAGGGGAGACCCAGTACTTC.

V usage is TRBV29-1 and J usage is TRBJ2-5; tentative D call: TRBD1 (6 bases). With 0 bases removed from V and 2 bases from J, the gap between germline ends came to 13 bases. This CDR3 has 15 residues. Germline V gene data show CDR1 as SQVTM and CDR2 as ANQGSEA. The CDR3 region has the DNA TGCAGCGTTGAAGATGTACAGGGCCCTCAAGAGACCCAGTACTTC. Encoded protein: CSVEDVQGPQETQYF.

The V gene is TRBV15, the J gene TRBJ1-2; TRBD1 matches 7 bases. J gave up 3 bases and V 8 bases, and 9 bases lay outside the gene matches. This CDR3 is built from 14 residues. Germline loops: CDR1 LNHNV, CDR2 YYDKDF (reference sequence). The CDR3 protein is CATSRMGQYYGYTF. DNA for the CDR3: TGTGCCACCTCACGAATGGGACAGTACTATGGCTACACCTTC.

V usage is TRBV6-5 and J usage is TRBJ1-3; D gene ambiguous. CDR3 length equals 11 residues. Trimming shortened V by 8 bases and J by 4 bases, and 6 bases separated the two germline ends. The germline V gene has CDR1 MNHEY and CDR2 SVGAGI. This chain's CDR3 is CASAGGNTIYF. In nucleotides, the CDR3 is TGTGCCAGCGCGGGGGGAAACACCATATATTTT.

This clone was seen a few times. The rearrangement uses TRBV29-1 and TRBJ1-3; possibly TRBD1 for D (5 bases). V was clipped by 6 bases and J by 5 bases, with 11 bases between them. The CDR3 is 12 amino acids. Germline CDR1 SQVTM, CDR2 ANQGSEA. The DNA of the CDR3 is TGCAGCGTCTCGGACATTAGAAACACCATATATTTT. Its protein is CSVSDIRNTIYF.

The rearrangement uses TRBV11-2 and TRBJ2-7; D call uncertain. Between the trimmed V and J ends, which lost 4 bases and 4 bases, there was a span of 11 bases. From germline, CDR1 is SGHAT and CDR2 FQNNGV. The CDR3 is 13 residues long. In DNA form, the CDR3 reads TGTGCCAGCAGCTCGCCCCCGGTGTACGAGCAGTACTTC. It is translated as CASSSPPVYEQYF.

This clone was counted between two and nine times. The J gene is TRBJ2-2, the V gene TRBV9; D is undetermined. This CDR3 is built from 13 residues. From germline, CDR1 is SGDLS and CDR2 YYNGEE. V lost 1 base and J lost 6, with 7 bases in between. The CDR3 nucleotides read TGTGCCAGCAGCGTACGGGTGTCCGGGGAGCTGTTTTTT. Translating it yields CASSVRVSGELFF.

V usage is TRBV10-3 and J usage is TRBJ2-1; 9 bases agree with TRBD2. V trimming: 11 bases; J trimming: 8 bases; junction bases outside the gene matches: 10. The germline V gene encodes CDR1 ENHRY and CDR2 SYGVKD. CDR3 length: 13 residues. This CDR3 reads CAAGASGTDEQFF. CDR3 coding DNA: TGTGCCGCTGGGGCTAGCGGGACTGATGAGCAGTTCTTC.

The sample holds a few counts of this clone. Here the CDR3 reads CASSLWHGYTF. The DNA of the CDR3 is TGTGCCAGCAGCTTATGGCATGGCTACACCTTC. V is TRBV7-9 and J is TRBJ1-2; D call uncertain. Germline V gene data show CDR1 as SEHNR and CDR2 as FQNEAQ (reference sequence). This CDR3 is built from 11 residues. Trimming shortened V by 2 bases and J by 6 bases, and 4 bases separated the two germline ends.